Listed below are T cell receptor beta chains from one sample, sequenced in a study of blood T cell repertoires in COVID-19. Some clones are missing from TCRdb's copy, which holds only in-frame ones; the method was immunoSEQ multiplex PCR. Found here are over 100,000 clones, around 90% of them singletons; the top ten hold approximately 2%. The sample taken for sequencing was peripheral blood. The receptors were sampled from a man aged 50 to 59 with active COVID-19. The CDR3 runs from the conserved cysteine through the conserved F or W. The D gene is left open where the match is weak. Where a row states a size, it is once, few, many or the class of an expanded clone; other rows omit it.

D gene | J gene | clone size | V gene | CDR3 protein | CDR3 DNA
- | TRBJ1-1 | - | TRBV5-4 | CASSLAGETGRAFF | TGTGCCAGCAGCTTGGCCGGGGAGACAGGCCGAGCTTTCTTT
TRBD2 | TRBJ2-1 | - | TRBV4-1 | CASSPSGGRGNEQFF | TGCGCCAGCAGCCCTTCGGGGGGGCGGGGTAATGAGCAGTTCTTC
TRBD2 | TRBJ2-1 | - | TRBV2 | CASRASGGSNEQFF | TGTGCCAGCAGGGCTAGCGGGGGTTCCAATGAGCAGTTCTTC
- | TRBJ1-2 | - | TRBV7-2 | CASSLETELYGYTF | TGTGCCAGCAGCTTAGAAACAGAGCTCTATGGCTACACCTTC
- | TRBJ1-2 | - | TRBV19 | CASSRVGRVGSNYGYTF | TGTGCCAGTAGCCGGGTTGGCAGGGTGGGGTCTAACTATGGCTACACCTTC
TRBD1 | TRBJ2-3 | - | TRBV24-1 | CATSDSPGQSHTDTQYF | TGTGCCACCAGTGACTCACCGGGACAGAGCCACACAGATACGCAGTATTTT
- | TRBJ1-6 | - | TRBV7-9 | CASSLAGGRGRNSPLHF | TGTGCCAGCAGCTTAGCAGGGGGGAGGGGAAGAAATTCACCCCTCCACTTT
- | TRBJ1-2 | - | TRBV27 | CASSSERRASYGYTF | TGTGCCAGCAGTTCGGAAAGGAGGGCAAGCTATGGCTACACCTTC
TRBD2 | TRBJ2-1 | - | TRBV4-1 | CASSHTQAGGNEQFF | TGCGCCAGCAGCCACACCCAAGCGGGGGGGAATGAGCAGTTCTTC
TRBD2 | TRBJ2-3 | - | TRBV4-2 | CASSPTAGGRDTQYF | TGTGCCAGCAGCCCCACCGCGGGGGGGCGGGATACGCAGTATTTT
- | TRBJ1-1 | - | TRBV6-6 | CASSYYSGLGDTEAFF | TGTGCCAGCAGTTACTACAGTGGTCTTGGCGACACTGAAGCTTTCTTT
TRBD2 | TRBJ2-4 | - | TRBV7-9 | CASSLGEGRAKNIQYF | TGTGCCAGCAGCTTAGGGGAGGGGAGGGCCAAAAACATTCAGTACTTC
- | TRBJ2-1 | few | TRBV5-1 | CASSPASSAGLSTSWQFF | TGCGCCAGCAGCCCCGCTTCTAGCGCCGGTTTATCAACAAGCTGGCAGTTCTTC
- | TRBJ1-1 | - | TRBV7-8 | CASSLVNGGTEAFF | TGTGCCAGCAGCTTAGTAAACGGGGGCACTGAAGCTTTCTTT
- | TRBJ1-1 | - | TRBV5-4 | CASSSTGTEAFF | TGTGCCAGCAGCTCCACAGGGACTGAAGCTTTCTTT
TRBD1 | TRBJ1-6 | medium-sized | TRBV19 | CASRIGTGNSPLHF | TGTGCCAGCAGAATCGGGACAGGGAATTCACCCCTCCACTTT
- | TRBJ1-2 | - | TRBV4-1 | CASSHPGTPYGYTF | TGCGCCAGCAGCCACCCCGGGACACCCTATGGCTACACCTTC
- | TRBJ1-4 | - | TRBV7-2 | CASSLVWAGVGEKLFF | TGTGCCAGCAGCTTAGTGTGGGCAGGGGTGGGTGAAAAACTGTTTTTT
- | TRBJ1-3 | few | TRBV7-7 | CASSPQRGAGNTIYF | TGTGCCAGCAGCCCGCAGCGGGGGGCTGGAAACACCATATATTTT
- | TRBJ1-4 | - | TRBV2 | CAGSLLATNEKLFF | TGTGCCGGATCGCTCCTAGCAACTAATGAAAAACTGTTTTTT
- | TRBJ2-1 | - | TRBV6-1 | CASSESGEQFF | TGTGCCAGCAGTGAGTCCGGTGAGCAGTTCTTC
- | TRBJ1-3 | - | TRBV5-4 | CASSSGAQGNTIYF | TGTGCCAGCAGCTCAGGGGCTCAGGGAAACACCATATATTTT
TRBD1 | TRBJ1-5 | - | TRBV12-5 | CASGLGDSGSLAQHF | TGTGCTAGTGGTTTGGGGGACAGTGGCTCTTTGGCCCAGCATTTT
- | TRBJ2-5 | - | TRBV5-1 | CASSLEGAGKAQYF | TGCGCCAGCAGCTTGGAGGGGGCGGGGAAGGCCCAGTACTTC
- | TRBJ2-1 | many | TRBV5-6 | CASSLVSEYNEQFF | TGTGCCAGCAGCTTGGTGTCGGAGTACAATGAGCAGTTCTTC
TRBD2 | TRBJ2-3 | once | TRBV6-5 | CASLLAGVLGDTQYF | TGTGCCAGCCTTCTAGCGGGGGTATTGGGAGATACGCAGTATTTT
TRBD1 | TRBJ1-1 | - | TRBV30 | CAWSPDRGTEAFF | TGTGCCTGGAGTCCGGACAGGGGCACTGAAGCTTTCTTT
- | TRBJ1-1 | - | TRBV20-1 | CSASSNRDEAFF | TGCAGTGCTAGTAGTAACAGGGATGAAGCTTTCTTT
- | TRBJ1-1 | - | TRBV20-1 | CSASDSQQGNTEAFF | TGCAGTGCTAGTGATTCCCAACAGGGAAACACTGAAGCTTTCTTT
- | TRBJ1-2 | few | TRBV4-2 | CASSQAGNYGYTF | TGTGCCAGCAGCCAGGCAGGCAACTATGGCTACACCTTC
- | TRBJ2-3 | - | TRBV5-4 | CASSRAMAGTDTQYF | TGTGCCAGCAGCCGAGCAATGGCGGGCACAGATACGCAGTATTTT
- | TRBJ1-1 | - | TRBV14 | CASSQDTQFGTEAFF | TGTGCCAGCAGCCAAGATACGCAATTCGGCACTGAAGCTTTCTTT
TRBD1 | TRBJ1-1 | - | TRBV5-1 | CASSMTGDTEAFF | TGCGCCAGCAGCATGACAGGGGACACTGAAGCTTTCTTT
TRBD1 | TRBJ1-1 | - | TRBV6-5 | CASKRTGGEVTEAFF | TGTGCCAGCAAGCGGACAGGGGGCGAGGTCACTGAAGCTTTCTTT
- | TRBJ1-1 | - | TRBV16 | CASSQFDSPVRAFF | TGTGCCAGCAGCCAATTTGACAGCCCTGTTCGGGCTTTCTTT
TRBD1 | TRBJ1-6 | once | TRBV2 | CASKQGANSPLHF | TGTGCCAGTAAGCAGGGGGCTAATTCACCCCTCCACTTT
- | TRBJ2-1 | - | TRBV7-3 | CASSHMGHPNPIGNEQFF | TGTGCCAGCAGCCACATGGGACACCCGAACCCGATTGGTAATGAGCAGTTCTTC